Following are 4 T cell receptor beta chains from one sample sequenced in a study of cytomegalovirus exposure and HLA in healthy donors. 13 Jbeta primers and 60 Vbeta primers were used for the PCR. Sequenced by immunoSEQ multiplex PCR; TCRdb stores in-frame clones only, minus some. This table has under 90,000 clones, about 71% appearing once. What was sequenced was PBMCs. The receptors were gathered from a woman between 50 and 59 years old in good health and CMV-seropositive.

The rearrangement uses TRBV19 and TRBJ2-1; 14 positions agree with TRBD2. Germline values: CDR1 LNHDA, CDR2 SQIVND (reference sequence). This CDR3 region has 14 residues. V was clipped by 3 bases and J by 9 bases; unmatched bases: 1. This chain's CDR3 is CASSMGLAGVEQFF. CDR3 nucleotide sequence: TGTGCCAGTAGTATGGGACTAGCGGGAGTTGAGCAGTTCTTC.

V gene TRBV29-1 combines with J gene TRBJ2-3; D remains unclear. The CDR3 sequence is 13 residues long. The germline CDR1 and CDR2 sequences are SQVTM and ANQGSEA. The V end lost 1 base, the J end lost 5 bases, and 10 bases lay between the germline ends. The CDR3 loop is CSVEVSSGDTQYF. In nucleotides, the CDR3 is TGCAGCGTTGAAGTGTCGAGTGGAGATACGCAGTATTTT.

The chain recombines TRBV29-1 with TRBJ2-7; the D is unclear. The length of the CDR3 is 13 residues. V shed 4 bases and J shed 5 bases, with 15 bases lying between them. The germline CDR1 and CDR2 sequences are SQVTM and ANQGSEA. The CDR3, as DNA: TGCAGCGTTGGGCCGGGTCAGCTCCACGAGCAGTACTTC. It is translated as CSVGPGQLHEQYF.

The DNA for the CDR3 is TGCGCCAGCAGCTTGCACAGGGAACCGGAGACCCAGTACTTC. Translation: CASSLHREPETQYF. This sequence joins TRBV5-1 and TRBJ2-5, with D possibly TRBD1 on 6 matching bases. Germline lookup yields CDR1 SGHRS and CDR2 YFSETQ. This CDR3 spans 14 amino acids. Trimming took 1 base from V and 5 from J, leaving 12 bases between them.